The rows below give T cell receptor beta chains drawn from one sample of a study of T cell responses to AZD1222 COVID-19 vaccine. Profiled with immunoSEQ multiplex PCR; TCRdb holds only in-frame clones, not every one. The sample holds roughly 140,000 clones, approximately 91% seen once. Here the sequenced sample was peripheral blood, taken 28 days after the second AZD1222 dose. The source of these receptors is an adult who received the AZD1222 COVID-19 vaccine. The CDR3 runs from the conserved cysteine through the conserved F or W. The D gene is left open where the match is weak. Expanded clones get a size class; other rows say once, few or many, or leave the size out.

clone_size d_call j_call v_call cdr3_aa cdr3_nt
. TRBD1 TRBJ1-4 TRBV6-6 CASSPPSRTGDEKLFF TGTGCCAGCAGTCCGCCATCACGGACAGGGGACGAAAAACTGTTTTTT
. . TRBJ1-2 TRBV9 CASSVRDSYGYTF TGTGCCAGCAGCGTTCGAGACAGCTATGGCTACACCTTC
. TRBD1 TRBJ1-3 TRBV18 CASSPGQGDNTIYF TGTGCCAGCTCACCCGGACAGGGGGACAACACCATATATTTT
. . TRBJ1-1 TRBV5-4 CASSKHKNTEAFF TGTGCCAGCAGCAAACACAAGAACACTGAAGCTTTCTTT
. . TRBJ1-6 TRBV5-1 CASSLSSPRSSYNSPLHF TGCGCCAGCAGCTTGTCAAGCCCCCGAAGCTCCTATAATTCACCCCTCCACTTT
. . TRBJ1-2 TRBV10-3 CAISDLGAPRDYGYTF TGTGCCATCAGTGATTTGGGGGCCCCCCGGGACTATGGCTACACCTTC
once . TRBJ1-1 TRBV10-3 CAISVEGANTEAFF TGTGCCATCAGTGTTGAAGGGGCGAACACTGAAGCTTTCTTT
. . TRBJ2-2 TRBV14 CASSQDLSKGNTGELFF TGTGCCAGCAGCCAAGATCTTAGTAAGGGAAACACCGGGGAGCTGTTTTTT
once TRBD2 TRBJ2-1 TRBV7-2 CASSQRGGFNEQFF TGTGCCAGCAGTCAGCGGGGGGGCTTCAATGAGCAGTTCTTC
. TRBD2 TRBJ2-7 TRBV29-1 CSVEFTGTRGLYEQYF TGCAGCGTTGAATTCACCGGGACTAGGGGCCTCTACGAGCAGTACTTC
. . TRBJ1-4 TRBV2 CASSENSPYEKLFF TGTGCCAGCAGTGAAAACAGCCCATATGAAAAACTGTTTTTT
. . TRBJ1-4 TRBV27 CASKAFRQNEKLFF TGTGCCAGCAAGGCGTTTCGACAAAATGAAAAACTGTTTTTT
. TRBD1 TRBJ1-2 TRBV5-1 CASSLDREGGYTF TGCGCCAGCAGCCTCGACAGGGAGGGTGGCTACACCTTC
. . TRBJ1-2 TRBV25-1 CASSEPGLTLSGYTF TGTGCCAGCAGTGAGCCGGGACTGACATTATCCGGCTACACCTTC
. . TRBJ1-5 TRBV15 CATSTEGAVQPQHF TGTGCCACCAGCACGGAAGGGGCCGTTCAGCCCCAGCATTTT
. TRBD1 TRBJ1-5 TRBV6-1 CASRIDRGGEPQHF TGTGCCAGCAGGATTGACAGGGGCGGGGAGCCCCAGCATTTT
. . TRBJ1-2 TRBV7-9 CASSSSVGTYYGYTF TGTGCCAGCAGTTCCTCGGTCGGGACCTACTATGGCTACACCTTC
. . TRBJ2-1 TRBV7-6 CASSLGAEPYNEQFF TGTGCCAGCAGCTTAGGGGCAGAGCCCTACAATGAGCAGTTCTTC
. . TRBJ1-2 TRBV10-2 CASSRRRDDYGYTF TGCGCCAGCAGCCGTCGCCGGGACGACTATGGCTACACCTTC
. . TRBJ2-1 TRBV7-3 CASSLGARGSVDEQFF TGTGCCAGCAGCTTGGGGGCGCGGGGGAGTGTCGATGAGCAGTTCTTC
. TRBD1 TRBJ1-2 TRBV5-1 CASSLGGTDNYGYTF TGCGCCAGCAGCTTGGGGGGGACAGACAACTATGGCTACACCTTC
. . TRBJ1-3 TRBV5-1 CASSLAPQDMSGNTIYF TGCGCCAGCAGCTTGGCACCACAAGATATGTCTGGAAACACCATATATTTT
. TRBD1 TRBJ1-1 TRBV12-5 CASGLRYGQGVTEAFF TGTGCTAGTGGTTTGAGGTACGGACAGGGGGTTACTGAAGCTTTCTTT
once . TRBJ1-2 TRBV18 CASSRLGQFEPNYGYTF TGTGCCAGCAGTCGACTAGGACAGTTTGAACCTAACTATGGCTACACCTTC
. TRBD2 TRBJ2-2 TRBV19 CASSIRRRGITGELFF TGTGCCAGTAGTATAAGGAGGCGGGGGATCACCGGGGAGCTGTTTTTT
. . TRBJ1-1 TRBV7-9 CASSLVGAGSTEAFF TGTGCCAGCAGCTTAGTGGGGGCAGGATCAACTGAAGCTTTCTTT
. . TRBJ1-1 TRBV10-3 CAISGKAGGTEAFF TGTGCCATCAGTGGAAAGGCAGGAGGCACTGAAGCTTTCTTT
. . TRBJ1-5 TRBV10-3 CAISGGGDSNQPQHF TGTGCCATCAGTGGGGGGGGCGATAGCAATCAGCCCCAGCATTTT
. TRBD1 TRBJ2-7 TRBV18 CASSAGQGSFYEQYF TGTGCCAGCTCCGCGGGACAGGGCAGTTTCTACGAGCAGTACTTC
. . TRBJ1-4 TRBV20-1 CSAKAEKLFF TGCAGTGCTAAAGCTGAAAAACTGTTTTTT
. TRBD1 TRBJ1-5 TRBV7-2 CASSRDRVANQPQHF TGTGCCAGCAGCCGGGACAGGGTGGCCAATCAGCCCCAGCATTTT
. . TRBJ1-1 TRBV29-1 CSVGYSMNTEAFF TGCAGCGTTGGGTACAGCATGAACACTGAAGCTTTCTTT
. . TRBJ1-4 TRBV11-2 CASSLDRWGELFF TGTGCCAGCAGCTTAGACAGGTGGGGGGAACTGTTTTTT
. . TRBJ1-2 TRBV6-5 CASSPSGKYGYTF TGTGCCAGCAGCCCGTCGGGAAAATATGGCTACACCTTC
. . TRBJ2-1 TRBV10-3 CAISERTAYNEQFF TGTGCCATCAGTGAGCGGACAGCGTACAATGAGCAGTTCTTC
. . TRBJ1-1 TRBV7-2 CASSSRGGLEAFF TGTGCCAGCAGCTCTCGGGGTGGTTTAGAAGCTTTCTTT
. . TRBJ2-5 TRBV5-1 CASSGAGTRVQETQYF TGCGCCAGCAGCGGAGCCGGAACTAGGGTACAAGAGACCCAGTACTTC
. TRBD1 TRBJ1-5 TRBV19 CASSKDGTGSFNQPQHF TGTGCCAGTAGTAAAGATGGGACAGGCAGTTTCAATCAGCCCCAGCATTTT
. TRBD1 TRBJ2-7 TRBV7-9 CASSVRQGSSYEQYF TGTGCCAGCAGCGTAAGACAGGGTAGCTCCTACGAGCAGTACTTC
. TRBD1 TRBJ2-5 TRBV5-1 CASSPGQGNQETQYF TGCGCCAGCAGCCCAGGACAGGGTAACCAAGAGACCCAGTACTTC
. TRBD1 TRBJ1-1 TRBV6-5 CASSSLDRVNTEAFF TGTGCCAGCAGTTCCCTTGACAGGGTGAACACTGAAGCTTTCTTT
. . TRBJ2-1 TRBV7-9 CASSPPPTNNEQFF TGTGCCAGCAGCCCACCCCCCACCAACAATGAGCAGTTCTTC
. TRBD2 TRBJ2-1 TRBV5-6 CASSLSLAGFYEQFF TGTGCCAGCAGCCTGAGCCTAGCGGGGTTCTATGAGCAGTTCTTC
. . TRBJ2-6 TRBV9 CASSVAPESSGANVLTF TGTGCCAGCAGCGTAGCTCCTGAGAGCTCTGGGGCCAACGTCCTGACTTTC
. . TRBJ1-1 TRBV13 CASSLGPGSDEAFF TGTGCCAGCAGCTTAGGGCCGGGGTCCGATGAAGCTTTCTTT